This T cell receptor (beta chain) emerged from a study of T-cell reconstitution after alpha-beta-depleted transplantation in children. Points from the study as a whole: A year had passed since transplant, and T-cell counts and diversity by then came mostly from newly produced T cells. Surviving recipient T cells and thymic progenitors produced the high day-60 TCRbeta diversity seen in some patients. About two months after transplant, alpha-beta T cells reportedly came from several hundred expanded graft clones.

Preparation of the TCRbeta library involved a method that used unique molecular identifiers. TCRdb itself ran the PCR reads through MiXCR, one entry per CDR3 protein. The sample lists hundreds of thousands of distinct CDR3 sequences, around 15% occurring once. Note on this clonotype: The antigen remains unidentified.

Germline lookup yields CDR1 SGHVS and CDR2 FQNEAQ. The CDR3 covers 16 residues. Losses at the gene ends were 1 base for V and 4 bases for J; bases not matched to a gene: 7. The chain joins TRBV7-8 to TRBJ2-1, with TRBD1 identical over 7 bases. The sample in question was PBMCs, mostly from graft donor cells, obtained 360 days after TCRalphabeta/CD19-depleted stem cell transplant. The sequence came from a boy under two years old who had a stem cell transplant for Wiskott-Aldrich syndrome, so the T cells may come from the graft donor. The CDR3 bases are TGTGCCAGCAGCTTAGGACCCGGGACAGTTTACAATGAGCAGTTCTTC. Protein product: CASSLGPGTVYNEQFF.